Presented here are 9 T cell receptor beta chains from one specimen sequenced in a study of metastatic and nonmetastatic thyroid tumors. All patients were untreated before thyroid surgery. From the PCR reads, TCRdb re-called clones with MiXCR. The sample carries approximately 79,000 clones, 8% to 9.5% recorded once. The specimen was blood. These receptors were collected from a female donor with papillary thyroid cancer or a benign thyroid nodule (not recorded which). Some clones in this sample may be carry-over from other donors' samples.

This clone was detected a few times. The chain couples TRBV5-1 to TRBJ2-7; 10 bases match TRBD2. The CDR3 extends over 16 amino acids. The V segment lost 5 bases and the J segment 0 bases; nucleotides outside the gene matches: 8. Germline lookup yields CDR1 SGHRS and CDR2 YFSETQ. CDR3 bases: TGCGCCAGCAGGAGAGATAGCGGGGGGAGCTCCTACGAGCAGTACTTC. Its translation: CASRRDSGGSSYEQYF.

The sample holds a few counts of this clone. The chain combines TRBV10-1 with TRBJ1-2; TRBD1 matches at 10 bases. This CDR3 comprises 13 residues. J was trimmed by 6 bases and V by 3 bases; bases with no gene match: 1. Per germline, CDR1 WNHNN and CDR2 SYGVQD (reference sequence). Written as DNA, the CDR3 is TGCGCCAGCAGTGATGGACAGGGGGATGGCTACACCTTC. Protein sequence: CASSDGQGDGYTF.

This clone was counted ten times or more. This chain connects TRBV5-1 to TRBJ2-5; TRBD2 agrees at 10 bases. In germline, CDR1 is SGHRS, CDR2 YFSETQ. There are 15 residues in the CDR3. J gave up 1 base and V 4 bases, and 4 bases lay outside the gene matches. The CDR3 region is CASSPSGGLQETQYF. CDR3 DNA: TGCGCCAGCAGCCCTAGCGGGGGTCTCCAAGAGACCCAGTACTTC.

V is TRBV5-4 and J is TRBJ2-7; D is undetermined. Germline V CDR1 and CDR2: SGHNT, YYREEE (reference sequence). This CDR3 is built from 14 residues. V was cut by 0 bases and J by 0 bases, with 7 bases left in between. CDR3 DNA sequence: TGTGCCAGCAGCTTGGGGGCAGTCTCCTACGAGCAGTACTTC. It yields the protein CASSLGAVSYEQYF.

This clone has a count of ten or more. The gene calls are TRBV12-5 and TRBJ2-1; D not resolved. This CDR3 has 12 residues. V lost 5 bases and J lost 9, with 11 bases in between. The V gene's germline CDR1 is LGHNT and CDR2 FRNRAP. Written as DNA, the CDR3 is TGTGCTAGTGGTCCTGAGCCGGGTGAGCAGTTCTTC. Its protein product is CASGPEPGEQFF. Supplemented by reference TRBV12-5 and TRBJ2-1, the full variable domain reads DARVTQTPRHKVTEMGQEVTMRCQPILGHNTVFWYRQTMMQGLELLAYFRNRAPLDDSGMPKDRFSAEMPDATLATLKIQPSEPRDSAVYFCASGPEPGEQFFGPGTRLTVL.

As to this clone: A read error is possible here, since a much larger clone lies one base away. Other DNA sequences within the sample encode an identical CDR3. CDR3 sequence (DNA): TGTGCCAGTAGCCTCGGCAGTCAGCCCCAGCATTTT. Protein sequence: CASSLGSQPQHF. V gene TRBV19 combines with J gene TRBJ1-5; D remains ambiguous. V gave up 6 bases and J gave up 6 bases, with 9 bases separating them. This CDR3 has 12 amino acids. The germline gives CDR1 LNHDA, CDR2 SQIVND (reference sequence).

This clone was recorded many times. The chain uses TRBV7-3 and TRBJ2-3; possibly TRBD1 or TRBD2 for D (7 bases each). Trimming shortened V by 2 bases and J by 3 bases, and 12 bases separated the two germline ends. CDR3 size: 15 residues. The germline V gene has CDR1 SGHTA and CDR2 FQGTGA. The CDR3 nucleotides read TGTGCCAGCAGCTTAGGGAGGGGGCTAACAGATACGCAGTATTTT. This translates into CASSLGRGLTDTQYF.

This clone was recorded many times. The chain is built from TRBV6-2 or TRBV6-3 and TRBJ2-7, with a possible D match to TRBD1 (6 bases). CDR3 length: 14 amino acids. Germline V gene sequence: CDR1 MNHEY, CDR2 SVGEGT. Between the trimmed V and J ends, which lost 7 bases and 3 bases, there was a span of 16 bases. CDR3 bases: TGTGCCAGCACTCACCGGGACACCAACTACGAGCAGTACTTC. This translates into CASTHRDTNYEQYF.

This clone showed up just a few times. This chain links TRBV27 with TRBJ2-5; 11 positions agree with TRBD1. Germline values: CDR1 MNHEY, CDR2 SMNVEV (reference sequence). The junction had 12 bases not matched to a gene; V was cut back by 3 bases and J by 3 bases. The CDR3 extends over 18 amino acids. This CDR3 reads CASSFSKGGTGGEETQYF. CDR3 DNA sequence: TGTGCCAGCAGTTTCTCCAAAGGCGGGACAGGGGGAGAAGAGACCCAGTACTTC.